Listed below are T cell receptor beta chains from one sample, sequenced in a study of cytomegalovirus exposure and HLA in healthy donors. Assay used: immunoSEQ multiplex PCR; TCRdb lists only in-frame clones, some missing. The repertoire holds 80,000 to 100,000 clones, with roughly 80% as singletons. Sample: PBMCs. Receptors originate from a human donor in good health. Each CDR3 is given with its conserved first and last residue. Fields, in order: J gene, V gene, CDR3 protein.

j_call: TRBJ2-7
v_call: TRBV4-3
cdr3_aa: CASSQDHGLGYEQYF

j_call: TRBJ2-3
v_call: TRBV7-9
cdr3_aa: CASISQFGSDTQYF

j_call: TRBJ2-3
v_call: TRBV5-1
cdr3_aa: CASHPGQTTDTQYF

j_call: TRBJ2-5
v_call: TRBV11-2
cdr3_aa: CASSSGGTGERETQYF

j_call: TRBJ2-5
v_call: TRBV5-6
cdr3_aa: CASSSPGTGGETQYF

j_call: TRBJ1-2
v_call: TRBV6-6
cdr3_aa: CASSNRDYGYTF

j_call: TRBJ1-1
v_call: TRBV7-9
cdr3_aa: CASSLLATGNMNTEAFF

j_call: TRBJ2-3
v_call: TRBV5-1
cdr3_aa: CASRLGQGGDTQYF

j_call: TRBJ2-5
v_call: TRBV7-9
cdr3_aa: CASSFPGQGETQYF

j_call: TRBJ2-3
v_call: TRBV5-4
cdr3_aa: CASSPVTQGVTDTQYF

j_call: TRBJ2-3
v_call: TRBV6-6
cdr3_aa: CASSGHDRGTDTQYF

j_call: TRBJ1-1
v_call: TRBV2
cdr3_aa: CASKLMNTEAFF

j_call: TRBJ2-1
v_call: TRBV13
cdr3_aa: CASSPGDSGRGSYNEQFF

j_call: NA
v_call: TRBV2
cdr3_aa: CASRGARAYEQYF

j_call: TRBJ2-3
v_call: TRBV18
cdr3_aa: CASSPGLAGGDTQYF

j_call: TRBJ1-1
v_call: TRBV7-2
cdr3_aa: CASSGTRDSEAFF

j_call: TRBJ1-2
v_call: TRBV9
cdr3_aa: CASSRTPTDDYGYTF

j_call: TRBJ1-6
v_call: TRBV27
cdr3_aa: CASSFHRINSPLHF

j_call: TRBJ2-3
v_call: TRBV6-6
cdr3_aa: CASSILPGDTQYF

j_call: TRBJ2-1
v_call: TRBV10-3
cdr3_aa: CAIKNGQLAGAYNEQFF

j_call: TRBJ1-1
v_call: TRBV19
cdr3_aa: CASSNRGQGSTEAFF

j_call: TRBJ2-7
v_call: TRBV18
cdr3_aa: CASSPLSGYEQYF

j_call: TRBJ2-2
v_call: TRBV5-1
cdr3_aa: CASSLEWTGANTGELFF

j_call: TRBJ1-6
v_call: TRBV11-2
cdr3_aa: CASSLGQGASHF

j_call: TRBJ2-7
v_call: TRBV4-2
cdr3_aa: CASSQDRSRGDASYEQYF

j_call: TRBJ2-5
v_call: TRBV29-1
cdr3_aa: CSAGGGLGQETQYF

j_call: TRBJ1-5
v_call: TRBV7-2
cdr3_aa: CASSTGRGGQPQHF

j_call: TRBJ2-1
v_call: TRBV6-5
cdr3_aa: CASSYGPWDINNEQFF

j_call: TRBJ2-2
v_call: TRBV19
cdr3_aa: CASRDGSGSTGELFF

j_call: TRBJ2-1
v_call: TRBV7-9
cdr3_aa: CASSHGGRDDNEQFF

j_call: TRBJ2-1
v_call: TRBV9
cdr3_aa: CASGAEGNEQFF

j_call: TRBJ2-1
v_call: TRBV29-1
cdr3_aa: CSALEGRSFYNEQFF

j_call: TRBJ1-5
v_call: TRBV6-1
cdr3_aa: CASSQGTDSNQPQHF

j_call: TRBJ1-4
v_call: TRBV7-8
cdr3_aa: CASSPGGELGEKLFF

j_call: TRBJ1-1
v_call: TRBV4-3
cdr3_aa: CASSLNRVDTEAFF

j_call: TRBJ1-2
v_call: TRBV27
cdr3_aa: CASSSGIPNYGYTF

j_call: TRBJ2-1
v_call: TRBV7-2
cdr3_aa: CASSSLAGGPSEQFF